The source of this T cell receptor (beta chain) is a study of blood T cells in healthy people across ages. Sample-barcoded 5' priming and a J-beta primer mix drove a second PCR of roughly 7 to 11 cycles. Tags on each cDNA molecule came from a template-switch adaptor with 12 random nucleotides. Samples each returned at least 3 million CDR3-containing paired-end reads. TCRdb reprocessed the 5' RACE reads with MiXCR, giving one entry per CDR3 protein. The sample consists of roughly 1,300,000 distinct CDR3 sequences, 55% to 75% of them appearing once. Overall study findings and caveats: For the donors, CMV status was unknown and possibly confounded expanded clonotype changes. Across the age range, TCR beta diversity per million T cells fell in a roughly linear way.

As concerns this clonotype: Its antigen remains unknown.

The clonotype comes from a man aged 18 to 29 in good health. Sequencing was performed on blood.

CDR3 bases: TGTGCCAGCAGCTCCTTGAGCGGGACTAGTCCCTACGAGCAGTACTTC. Translating gives CASSSLSGTSPYEQYF. The V gene is TRBV7-2, the J gene TRBJ2-4; the match to TRBD2 covers 8 bases. The DNA end lines up better with TRBJ2-7; the J call may be wrong. CDR1 SGHTA and CDR2 FQGNSA come from the germline V gene. The length of the CDR3 is 16 residues.